These T cell receptor beta chains were read from a single sample in a study of blood T cell repertoires in COVID-19. The repertoire was sequenced with immunoSEQ multiplex PCR; TCRdb's copy has only in-frame clones and lacks some. The repertoire holds 150,000 to 200,000 clones, with approximately 88% as singletons. The sequenced material came from peripheral blood. These TCRs come from a woman aged 80 or over with active or convalescent COVID-19. The CDR3 runs from the conserved cysteine through the conserved F or W. Fields, in order: V gene, clone size, CDR3 length, J gene, D gene, CDR3 DNA, CDR3 protein. D genes are given only for firm matches. A clone size is listed for some rows: how often the clone was seen (once, few, many), or a class if it is expanded.

v_gene: TRBV11-2; abundance: NA; len: 14; j_gene: TRBJ2-1; d_gene: NA; CDR3nt: TGTGCCAGCAGCCCCCATACGGGGGTCAATGAGCAGTTCTTC; CDR3aa: CASSPHTGVNEQFF
v_gene: TRBV18; abundance: NA; len: 18; j_gene: TRBJ2-3; d_gene: TRBD2; CDR3nt: TGTGCCAGCTCACCACCTATGACACTAGCGGCTCATGCAGATACGCAGTATTTT; CDR3aa: CASSPPMTLAAHADTQYF
v_gene: TRBV11-2; abundance: NA; len: 15; j_gene: TRBJ2-7; d_gene: NA; CDR3nt: TGTGCCAGCAGCTTACAGGGGGGCATGGGCTACGAGCAGTACTTC; CDR3aa: CASSLQGGMGYEQYF
v_gene: TRBV7-6; abundance: NA; len: 14; j_gene: TRBJ2-5; d_gene: NA; CDR3nt: TGTGCCAGCAGCCGTGATCAGGGGGGAGAGACCCAGTACTTC; CDR3aa: CASSRDQGGETQYF
v_gene: TRBV5-1; abundance: once; len: 15; j_gene: TRBJ2-5; d_gene: NA; CDR3nt: TGCGCCAGCAGCTTCTCTGACTTCTACCAAGAGACCCAGTACTTC; CDR3aa: CASSFSDFYQETQYF
v_gene: TRBV5-1; abundance: NA; len: 21; j_gene: TRBJ2-1; d_gene: TRBD1; CDR3nt: TGCGCCAGCAGCACTCCGGGACAGGGGGCCCCAGCGGGGGGGCCCTACAATGAGCAGTTCTTC; CDR3aa: CASSTPGQGAPAGGPYNEQFF
v_gene: TRBV19; abundance: NA; len: 13; j_gene: TRBJ2-3; d_gene: NA; CDR3nt: TGTGCCAGTAGTACCCAGGGCACAGATACGCAGTATTTT; CDR3aa: CASSTQGTDTQYF
v_gene: TRBV9; abundance: NA; len: 15; j_gene: TRBJ2-1; d_gene: TRBD1; CDR3nt: TGTGCCAGCAGCGCGCATTCGGGACAGTACAATGAGCAGTTCTTC; CDR3aa: CASSAHSGQYNEQFF
v_gene: TRBV20-1; abundance: NA; len: 12; j_gene: TRBJ2-7; d_gene: NA; CDR3nt: TGCAGTGCTAGTGTACAGGGCTACGAGCAGTACTTC; CDR3aa: CSASVQGYEQYF
v_gene: TRBV5-4; abundance: NA; len: 16; j_gene: TRBJ2-2; d_gene: TRBD1; CDR3nt: TGTGCCAGCAGCCAAACCGGGACAGGGAGCACCGGGGAGCTGTTTTTT; CDR3aa: CASSQTGTGSTGELFF
v_gene: TRBV18; abundance: NA; len: 14; j_gene: TRBJ2-1; d_gene: TRBD2; CDR3nt: TGTGCCAGCTCAAGAAGCGGGGGGGCTGATGAGCAGTTCTTC; CDR3aa: CASSRSGGADEQFF
v_gene: TRBV19; abundance: few; len: 14; j_gene: TRBJ2-7; d_gene: TRBD1; CDR3nt: TGTGCCAGTAGTGGGACAGGGGTTACCTACGAGCAGTACTTC; CDR3aa: CASSGTGVTYEQYF
v_gene: TRBV6-5; abundance: NA; len: 14; j_gene: TRBJ1-2; d_gene: TRBD1; CDR3nt: TGTGCCAGCAAGGGGACAGAGAGGGACTATGGCTACACCTTC; CDR3aa: CASKGTERDYGYTF
v_gene: TRBV5-1; abundance: NA; len: 14; j_gene: TRBJ1-2; d_gene: NA; CDR3nt: TGCGCCAGCAGCCCCGGGCAGTTGAGGGATGGCTACACCTTC; CDR3aa: CASSPGQLRDGYTF
v_gene: TRBV24-1; abundance: NA; len: 13; j_gene: TRBJ1-2; d_gene: NA; CDR3nt: TGTGCCACCAGTGTTTCCGCTAACTATGGCTACACCTTC; CDR3aa: CATSVSANYGYTF
v_gene: TRBV4-3; abundance: NA; len: 15; j_gene: TRBJ1-6; d_gene: TRBD1; CDR3nt: TGCGCCAGCAGACTCGGACAGGGGGAAAATTCACCCCTCCACTTT; CDR3aa: CASRLGQGENSPLHF
v_gene: TRBV6-5; abundance: NA; len: 15; j_gene: TRBJ1-4; d_gene: TRBD1; CDR3nt: TGTGCCAGCAGTTACCTCACAGGGGGCAACGAAAAACTGTTTTTT; CDR3aa: CASSYLTGGNEKLFF
v_gene: TRBV7-2; abundance: NA; len: 14; j_gene: TRBJ1-5; d_gene: TRBD1; CDR3nt: TGTGCCAGCAGCTCTAGACAGGGGAATCAGCCCCAGCATTTT; CDR3aa: CASSSRQGNQPQHF
v_gene: TRBV10-3; abundance: NA; len: 15; j_gene: TRBJ1-3; d_gene: TRBD1; CDR3nt: TGTGCCATCAGTGGACAGGGAATGACTGGAAACACCATATATTTT; CDR3aa: CAISGQGMTGNTIYF
v_gene: TRBV6-5; abundance: few; len: 13; j_gene: TRBJ1-1; d_gene: NA; CDR3nt: TGTGCCAGCAGTTACTCTCTCCTCACTGAAGCTTTCTTT; CDR3aa: CASSYSLLTEAFF
v_gene: TRBV10-3; abundance: NA; len: 14; j_gene: TRBJ1-2; d_gene: NA; CDR3nt: TGTGCCATCAGTGAGGGGGCTAAGGGGGATGGCTACACCTTC; CDR3aa: CAISEGAKGDGYTF
v_gene: TRBV7-2; abundance: NA; len: 14; j_gene: TRBJ2-7; d_gene: NA; CDR3nt: TGTGCCAGCAGCTTAGAAGGGGTTACCTACGAGCAGTACTTC; CDR3aa: CASSLEGVTYEQYF
v_gene: TRBV28; abundance: NA; len: 14; j_gene: TRBJ1-2; d_gene: NA; CDR3nt: TGTGCCAGCAGTTTTCGGCGGGGGCAATATGGCTACACCTTC; CDR3aa: CASSFRRGQYGYTF
v_gene: TRBV5-8; abundance: NA; len: 16; j_gene: TRBJ2-2; d_gene: TRBD2; CDR3nt: TGTGCCAGCAGCCCCCTGGGGAGGGGCAACACCGGGGAGCTGTTTTTT; CDR3aa: CASSPLGRGNTGELFF
v_gene: TRBV29-1; abundance: NA; len: 11; j_gene: TRBJ1-1; d_gene: NA; CDR3nt: TGCAGCGCACATATAAACACTGAAGCTTTCTTT; CDR3aa: CSAHINTEAFF
v_gene: TRBV6-2/TRBV6-3; abundance: NA; len: 12; j_gene: TRBJ1-1; d_gene: TRBD1; CDR3nt: TGTGCCAGCAGTCGACAGGGCACTGAAGCTTTCTTT; CDR3aa: CASSRQGTEAFF
v_gene: TRBV5-1; abundance: NA; len: 13; j_gene: TRBJ1-2; d_gene: NA; CDR3nt: TGCGCCAGCAGTCAGGGGCCAAACTATGGCTACACCTTC; CDR3aa: CASSQGPNYGYTF
v_gene: TRBV6-1; abundance: NA; len: 14; j_gene: TRBJ1-2; d_gene: NA; CDR3nt: TGTGCCAGCAGTGAATTGGAGGGCCTGGCTGGCTACACCTTC; CDR3aa: CASSELEGLAGYTF
v_gene: TRBV9; abundance: NA; len: 16; j_gene: TRBJ2-2; d_gene: NA; CDR3nt: TGTGCCAGCAGCGTAGGTGATAGGGGGGGCACCGGGGAGCTGTTTTTT; CDR3aa: CASSVGDRGGTGELFF
v_gene: TRBV6-5; abundance: NA; len: 14; j_gene: TRBJ1-5; d_gene: TRBD1; CDR3nt: TGTGCCAGCAGGAGACAGGGTGGCAATCAGCCCCAGCATTTT; CDR3aa: CASRRQGGNQPQHF
v_gene: TRBV2; abundance: many; len: 15; j_gene: TRBJ1-1; d_gene: NA; CDR3nt: TGTGCCAGCCTCCCCCAGTCAGGGACTAGAGGTTTGGCTTTCTTT; CDR3aa: CASLPQSGTRGLAFF
v_gene: TRBV12-3/TRBV12-4; abundance: few; len: 12; j_gene: TRBJ1-2; d_gene: NA; CDR3nt: TGTGCCTCCAGATCCTCTAACTATGGCTACACCTTC; CDR3aa: CASRSSNYGYTF
v_gene: TRBV11-2; abundance: once; len: 15; j_gene: TRBJ2-5; d_gene: NA; CDR3nt: TGTGCCAGCAGCTTACGTACTAGCAAGGGCGAGACCCAGTACTTC; CDR3aa: CASSLRTSKGETQYF
v_gene: TRBV14; abundance: NA; len: 16; j_gene: TRBJ1-1; d_gene: TRBD1; CDR3nt: TGTGCCAGCAGTCAGAGTTTAAGGGGGCTGAACACTGAAGCTTTCTTT; CDR3aa: CASSQSLRGLNTEAFF
v_gene: TRBV30; abundance: NA; len: 12; j_gene: TRBJ2-5; d_gene: NA; CDR3nt: TGTGCCTGGAGTGTTCAGGGTGAGACCCAGTACTTC; CDR3aa: CAWSVQGETQYF
v_gene: TRBV5-1; abundance: NA; len: 13; j_gene: TRBJ1-1; d_gene: NA; CDR3nt: TGCGCCAGCAGCGGGGAGGGGAACACTGAAGCTTTCTTT; CDR3aa: CASSGEGNTEAFF